This T cell receptor (beta chain) was sequenced in a study of blood T cell repertoires in COVID-19. About the research overall: Samples of COVID-19 (acute and convalescent) were obtained from the United States, Italy and Spain.

In the source study's methods: Reference gene primer amplification gave nucleated cell count estimates. The assay was immunoSEQ multiplex PCR, and TCRdb's table has in-frame clones only and misses some. The V and J calls and clone size are taken from that table; D and trimming were inferred from the DNA. The sample consists of some 49,000 clones, about 91% of them appearing once. Per the germline V gene, CDR1 is SGHTS and CDR2 is YDEGEE. The CDR3 consists of 14 residues. With V trimmed by 0 bases and J by 7 bases, 6 bases remained unmatched. This clonotype originated in a man aged 45-65 years with active COVID-19. The J gene is TRBJ1-1, the V gene TRBV5-8; 7 bases are a match to TRBD1. Sequencing used peripheral blood. The CDR3 is CASSLGGTDFEAFF. The CDR3 DNA reads as TGTGCCAGCAGCTTGGGGGGGACAGATTTTGAAGCTTTCTTT.